The 27 T cell receptor beta chains given below trace back to one sample, sequenced in a study of Ad26.COV2.S vaccination and SARS-CoV-2 variants. The treatment was: about 20 received Ad26.COV2.S at low or high dose, single or two shots; about 5 received placebo; per-sample allocation not given. It was on day 63 after the first vaccine or placebo injection that samples were taken. Sequenced by immunoSEQ multiplex PCR; TCRdb stores in-frame clones only, minus some. Of around 300,000 clones in the sample, 90% are singletons; the top ten hold around 5.5%. The sequencing here drew on peripheral blood, taken in a trial of Ad26.COV2.S vaccine versus placebo. Receptors originate from a person aged 18-65 years who received the Ad26.COV2.S COVID-19 vaccine or a placebo.

The chain recombines TRBV3-1 (or the pseudogene TRBV3-2) with TRBJ2-1, with 9 bases that match TRBD2. This CDR3 spans 17 amino acids. The junction had 11 bases not matched to a gene; V was cut back by 4 bases and J by 4 bases. Looked up from germline, CDR1 is LGHDT and CDR2 is YNNKEL (reference sequence). For the CDR3, the DNA is TGTGCCAGCAGCCGGGCTAGCGGGGTGTGGGGGTACAATGAGCAGTTCTTC. Protein sequence: CASSRASGVWGYNEQFF.

Here the CDR3 DNA reads TGTGCCAGCAGTTTGGGGACAGGGCCTTCAGAGACCCAGTACTTC. Its translation: CASSLGTGPSETQYF. The chain uses TRBV28 and TRBJ2-5; 9 positions agree with TRBD1. V shed 3 bases and J 4 bases; nucleotides not matched to a gene: 6. This CDR3 contains 15 residues. Per the germline V gene, CDR1 is MDHEN and CDR2 is SYDVKM.

The V call is TRBV11-3, the J call TRBJ2-5; a weak D match, TRBD2 (6 bases). The CDR3 is 15 amino acids. V dropped 1 base and J dropped 2 bases, with 11 bases sitting between them. The germline V gene has CDR1 SGHNT and CDR2 YENEEA. CDR3 amino acids: CASSLVRGLQETQYF. The CDR3 DNA follows: TGTGCCAGCAGCTTAGTTCGGGGACTTCAAGAGACCCAGTACTTC.

The chain joins TRBV4-1 to TRBJ1-1; D unclear. Germline values: CDR1 MGHRA, CDR2 YSYEKL. The length of the CDR3 is 16 residues. V lost 4 bases to trimming and J lost 0 bases, with 15 bases between them. Written as DNA, the CDR3 is TGCGCCAGCAGCCCAGTTGGGGTCGGGGTGAACACTGAAGCTTTCTTT. This gives the protein CASSPVGVGVNTEAFF.

The gene calls are TRBV6-2 or TRBV6-3 and TRBJ1-1; 9 bases are a match to TRBD1. This CDR3 is built from 15 residues. The germline CDR1 and CDR2 sequences are MNHEY and SVGEGT. Trimming took 4 bases from V and 0 from J; bases not matched to a gene: 3. CDR3 nucleotide sequence: TGTGCCAGCAGTTCCCGGACAGGGGTGAACACTGAAGCTTTCTTT. It translates to CASSSRTGVNTEAFF.

This clone occurred once. At one boundary the junction diverges from the germline segment, which might be a read error. The V and J genes are TRBV18 and TRBJ2-1, with 10 positions matching TRBD2. The germline gives CDR1 KGHSH, CDR2 LQKENI. This CDR3 spans 15 amino acids. In nucleotides, the CDR3 is TGTGCCAGCTCACCGTCCATGGCTAGCGGGAGTGAACCTGTCTTC. Protein product: CASSPSMASGSEPVF. Using reference TRBV18 and TRBJ2-1 for the parts outside the CDR3, the full variable domain is NAGVMQNPRHLVRRRGQEARLRCSPMKGHSHVYWYRQLPEEGLKFMVYLQKENIIDESGMPKERFSAEFPKEGPSILRIQQVVRGDSAAYFCASSPSMASGSEPVFGPGTRLTVL.

The genes are TRBV4-3 and TRBJ2-2; D gene uncertain. From germline, CDR1 is LGHNA and CDR2 YSLEER. The ends were cut back, 2 bases at V and 8 bases at J, with 18 bases in the middle. The CDR3 has 16 amino acids. Here the CDR3 DNA reads TGCGCCAGCAGCCAACAAACCGGGCCAGGTGTGGGGGAGCTGTTTTTT. Translation gives CASSQQTGPGVGELFF.

The chain employs TRBV2 and TRBJ1-3; D is perhaps TRBD1 (5 bases). Looked up from germline, CDR1 is SNHLY and CDR2 is FYNNEI. V was clipped by 4 bases and J by 0 bases, with 13 bases between them. The CDR3 contains 16 residues. In nucleotides, the CDR3 is TGTGCCAGCAGTGCTACGACAGTCATCTCTGGAAACACCATATATTTT. Amino acid sequence: CASSATTVISGNTIYF.

The rearrangement uses TRBV18 and TRBJ1-4, with 7 positions matching TRBD1. The CDR3 contains 16 residues. Losses at the gene ends were 4 bases for V and 2 bases for J; bases not matched to a gene: 7. Germline-derived CDR1 and CDR2 are KGHSH and LQKENI. The CDR3 sequence is CASSHQGGQTNEKLFF. The CDR3 DNA follows: TGTGCCAGCTCACACCAAGGGGGACAGACTAATGAAAAACTGTTTTTT. Based on the CDR3 plus reference TRBV18 and TRBJ1-4, the full variable domain is NAGVMQNPRHLVRRRGQEARLRCSPMKGHSHVYWYRQLPEEGLKFMVYLQKENIIDESGMPKERFSAEFPKEGPSILRIQQVVRGDSAAYFCASSHQGGQTNEKLFFGSGTQLSVL.

The J gene is TRBJ1-5, the V gene TRBV1; the table calls TRBD1, which could not be checked here. TRBV1 is recorded as a pseudogene. CDR3 length: 21 amino acids. CDR3 nucleotides: TGCACCAGCAGCCACCGCCGGGACAGGGAGCTCCCTGACACTAGCAATCAGCCCCAGCATTTT. This encodes CTSSHRRDRELPDTSNQPQHF.

The chain recombines TRBV5-5 with TRBJ2-7; a possible D gene is TRBD1 (6 bases). Trimming took off 2 bases at V and 2 bases at J, with 20 bases between the two ends. Germline CDR1 and CDR2: SGHKS and YYEKEE (reference sequence). This CDR3 contains 17 residues. CDR3 nucleotides: TGTGCCAGCAGCTTTAGTAGCAGGGGCACCCAAACCTACGAGCAGTACTTC. It yields the protein CASSFSSRGTQTYEQYF.

This clone was detected only once. The genes are TRBV9 and TRBJ1-2; tentative D call: TRBD1 (5 bases). The CDR3 contains 14 residues. Deletions cut 0 bases from V and 2 bases from J, with 8 bases between. Germline lookup yields CDR1 SGDLS and CDR2 YYNGEE. CDR3 amino acids: CASSVDGGNYGYTF. The CDR3, as DNA: TGTGCCAGCAGCGTAGATGGGGGAAACTATGGCTACACCTTC.

The chain couples TRBV4-2 to TRBJ2-1, with 11 nucleotides matching TRBD2. V was pared by 4 bases and J by 4 bases, with 6 bases of the junction left unmatched. This CDR3 has 16 residues. Germline V gene sequence: CDR1 LGHNA, CDR2 YNFKEQ. In DNA, the CDR3 is TGTGCCAGCAGCCTCGTAGCGGGGGGGAGGTACAATGAGCAGTTCTTC. This gives the protein CASSLVAGGRYNEQFF.

The rearrangement joins TRBV27 to TRBJ2-3; 14 bases fit TRBD2. Germline V gives CDR1 MNHEY, CDR2 SMNVEV (reference sequence). Unmatched junction bases numbered 8, after V lost 6 bases and J lost 0 bases. The CDR3 sequence is 18 residues long. The CDR3 here is CASSPGLAGAYSTDTQYF. Here the CDR3 DNA reads TGTGCCAGCAGCCCGGGACTAGCGGGGGCCTATAGCACAGATACGCAGTATTTT.

The V and J genes are TRBV9 and TRBJ1-4, with 10 bases identical to TRBD1. V was clipped by 3 bases and J by 7 bases; unmatched bases: 3. The CDR3 totals 14 residues. The germline gives CDR1 SGDLS, CDR2 YYNGEE. CDR3 in DNA: TGTGCCAGCAGCGGACAGGGGGCCGGTGAAAAACTGTTTTTT. Amino acids: CASSGQGAGEKLFF.

This chain links TRBV20-1 with TRBJ2-3, with 10 bases aligning to TRBD2. Germline-derived CDR1 and CDR2 are DFQATT and SNEGSKA (reference sequence). V shed 3 bases and J 0 bases; nucleotides not matched to a gene: 12. This CDR3 contains 18 residues. In DNA, the CDR3 is TGCAGTGCTAGTACTAGCGGGGTCCAAATTACTAGCACAGATACGCAGTATTTT. Protein: CSASTSGVQITSTDTQYF.

The rearrangement links TRBV29-1 to TRBJ2-1; TRBD2 agrees at 9 bases. The CDR3 consists of 14 residues. Looked up from germline, CDR1 is SQVTM and CDR2 is ANQGSEA. The CDR3 bases are TGCAGTTTGTCGTGGGGTAGCGGGAGAAATGAGCAGTTCTTC. It codes for CSLSWGSGRNEQFF.

The chain links TRBV7-6 to TRBJ2-2; TRBD2 matches 9 bases. The germline V gene encodes CDR1 SGHVS and CDR2 FNYEAQ. The CDR3 sequence is 15 residues long. V trimming: 10 bases; J trimming: 8 bases; junction bases outside the gene matches: 14. The CDR3 is CATTFYSGGEGELFF. The CDR3 DNA sequence: TGTGCCACCACTTTCTATAGCGGGGGCGAAGGGGAGCTGTTTTTT.

V gene TRBV9 combines with J gene TRBJ1-1; D is possibly TRBD1 (5 bases). Germline CDR1 SGDLS, CDR2 YYNGEE. Trimming shortened V by 4 bases and J by 1 base, and 11 bases separated the two germline ends. CDR3 length equals 14 residues. For the CDR3, the DNA is TGTGCCAGCAGCCCGACAGACCCGAACACTGAAGCTTTCTTT. This codes for CASSPTDPNTEAFF.

This rearrangement joins TRBV28 to TRBJ2-2; TRBD2 agrees at 10 bases. The CDR3 runs to 17 residues. Trimming took 6 bases from V and 6 from J; bases not matched to a gene: 13. Germline CDR1 reads MDHEN; CDR2 reads SYDVKM. CDR3 DNA: TGTGCCAGCAGCCTTCCAGGCAGCGGGAGGGGGTCCGGGGAGCTGTTTTTT. As protein: CASSLPGSGRGSGELFF.

The genes are TRBV11-2 and TRBJ2-5, with TRBD1 matching over 10 bases. The CDR3 is 14 amino acids. CDR1 and CDR2 (germline): SGHAT, FQNNGV. J gave up 5 bases and V 5 bases, and 5 bases lay outside the gene matches. The CDR3 reads CASSPDRGWETQYF. The CDR3 DNA follows: TGTGCCAGCAGCCCGGACAGGGGGTGGGAGACCCAGTACTTC. The whole variable domain, filled in from reference TRBV11-2 and TRBJ2-5, reads EAGVAQSPRYKIIEKRQSVAFWCNPISGHATLYWYQQILGQGPKLLIQFQNNGVVDDSQLPKDRFSAERLKGVDSTLKIQPAKLEDSAVYLCASSPDRGWETQYFGPGTRLLVL.

This CDR3 is CASSVGPSGSYNEQFF. The CDR3 DNA sequence: TGTGCCAGCAGCGTAGGGCCCTCGGGCTCCTACAATGAGCAGTTCTTC. V gene TRBV9 combines with J gene TRBJ2-1; D is unresolved. The germline CDR1 and CDR2 sequences are SGDLS and YYNGEE. CDR3 length: 16 amino acids. V was shortened by 0 bases and J by 0 bases, with 10 bases between the two germline ends.

The gene calls are TRBV6-1 and TRBJ1-4; no firm D call. V was trimmed by 0 bases and J by 4 bases, leaving 9 bases between them. The CDR3 consists of 15 residues. The germline gives CDR1 MNHNS, CDR2 SASEGT. The CDR3 sequence: CASSEAIRVNEKLFF. Written as DNA, the CDR3 is TGTGCCAGCAGTGAAGCAATCCGGGTTAATGAAAAACTGTTTTTT.

The chain combines TRBV4-1 with TRBJ2-7; D is possibly TRBD1 or TRBD2 (5 bases each). Trimming removed 4 bases at V and 0 bases at J, with 13 bases between. The CDR3 is 15 residues long. The germline V gene has CDR1 MGHRA and CDR2 YSYEKL. The CDR3 nucleotides are TGCGCCAGCAGCCCGACTTATGGGACCTCCTACGAGCAGTACTTC. Its protein product is CASSPTYGTSYEQYF.

The chain employs TRBV7-2 and TRBJ1-1; 8 positions agree with TRBD1. V lost 4 bases to trimming and J lost 4 bases; unmatched junction nucleotides: 8. This CDR3 is 15 amino acids long. Germline assignment: CDR1 SGHTA and CDR2 FQGNSA. The CDR3 is CASSSQVTGGTEAFF. CDR3 in DNA: TGTGCCAGCAGCTCACAGGTAACAGGGGGCACTGAAGCTTTCTTT.

V is TRBV28 and J is TRBJ2-2, with 9 bases fitting TRBD2. The CDR3 length is 14 residues. CDR1 MDHEN and CDR2 SYDVKM come from the germline V gene. The ends lost 7 bases at V and 4 bases at J; junction bases unmatched: 4. CDR3 in amino acids: CASIAGDGTGELFF. The CDR3, as DNA: TGTGCCAGCATAGCGGGAGATGGCACCGGGGAGCTGTTTTTT.

CDR3 nucleotides: TGTGCCAGCAAGAGGGAGTCAGAAGAGACCCAGTACTTC. Its translation: CASKRESEETQYF. J is TRBJ2-5 and V is TRBV2; a weak D match, TRBD2 (5 bases). V lost 7 bases to trimming and J lost 3 bases, with 12 bases between them. Per the germline V gene, CDR1 is SNHLY and CDR2 is FYNNEI. CDR3 length equals 13 residues.